The clone carrying this T cell receptor (beta chain) was seen more than once but under ten times. What it binds is not known. Produced via immunoSEQ multiplex PCR; TCRdb's table is partial and in-frame only. The sample lists roughly 97,000 clones, roughly 90% seen once, with roughly 15% in the top ten. These data are taken from a study of graft-versus-host responses after intestinal transplantation. Germline V gene data show CDR1 as MNHNS and CDR2 as SASEGT. The CDR3 extends over 16 amino acids. Trimming pared 3 bases from V and 3 bases from J, leaving 14 bases between. Study-level points and caveats: Recipient marrow harbored GvH clones, some of which surfaced first in ileum or blood.

The receptor's source is a human patient who received an intestinal transplant, so some T cells may come from the graft donor. The chain uses TRBV6-1 and TRBJ2-2; D may be TRBD2 (7 bases). The sample in question was PBMCs, obtained about 440 days after intestinal transplant. The CDR3 protein is CASSDVGGRYTGELFF. In DNA, the CDR3 is TGTGCCAGCAGTGATGTCGGGGGGCGGTACACCGGGGAGCTGTTTTTT.